This TCR beta chain was recorded in a study of cytomegalovirus exposure and HLA in healthy donors. General observations from the study: Further analysis was carried out later, and it showed several of the most significant clusters appearing linked to common viral pathogens. What a later analysis reportedly showed was that an Asian-associated ancestry cluster had fewer N-insertions than the 666-donor mean.

The V and J ends lost 0 bases and 6 bases, in that order; junction bases with no gene match: 9. CDR1 is SGDLS and CDR2 is YYNGEE in the germline V gene. There are 17 residues in the CDR3. A remark on this clone: The antigen remains undetermined.

Vbeta (60) and Jbeta (13) primers were used in the PCR. As processed by the authors: As a later analysis found, there were approximately 80 million unique TCR beta chains, of which 8.5 million to 13 million were shared. TCRdb keeps only in-frame clones here, not all; method: immunoSEQ multiplex PCR. The V and J calls and clone size are taken from that table; D and trimming were inferred from the DNA. The sample contains around 67,000 clones, roughly 68% of which appear only once. The rearrangement uses TRBV9 and TRBJ2-1, with 10 positions matching TRBD2. The sequence was collected from a woman aged 50 to 60 in good health and CMV-seronegative. Sequenced input: PBMCs. DNA for the CDR3: TGTGCCAGCAGCGTAGCTCCTAGCGGGAGAGGGTCCAATGAGCAGTTCTTC. It is translated as CASSVAPSGRGSNEQFF.